Following are 29 T cell receptor beta chains from one sample sequenced in a study of blood T cell repertoires in COVID-19. Libraries were prepared by immunoSEQ multiplex PCR; TCRdb keeps only in-frame clonotypes and omits some of them. This repertoire shows some 150,000 clones, roughly 84% found once; its top ten account for 7.2%. The sample taken for sequencing was peripheral blood. The origin of the receptors is a woman in her forties or fifties in a cohort sampled during active or convalescent COVID-19.

CDR3 sequence (DNA): TGTGCCAGCAGCCCGCGACAGATGAGCTCCTACAATGAGCAGTTCTTC. As protein: CASSPRQMSSYNEQFF. The chain carries TRBV5-4 and TRBJ2-1; D perhaps matches TRBD1 (5 bases). Trimming shortened V by 4 bases and J by 0 bases, and 14 bases separated the two germline ends. Per the germline V gene, CDR1 is SGHNT and CDR2 is YYREEE (reference sequence). The CDR3 is 16 amino acids.

The chain recombines TRBV5-1 with TRBJ2-7, with 8 bases that match TRBD1. The germline V gene encodes CDR1 SGHRS and CDR2 YFSETQ. The CDR3 runs 15 residues. With 1 base clipped from V and 2 bases from J, the junction kept 5 bases outside the gene matches. CDR3 amino acids: CASSLTGGSTYEQYF. DNA of the CDR3: TGCGCCAGCAGCTTGACAGGGGGATCGACCTACGAGCAGTACTTC.

V gene TRBV18 combines with J gene TRBJ1-1; D uncertain. This CDR3 region has 14 residues. Germline V gene data show CDR1 as KGHSH and CDR2 as LQKENI. The V gene lost 3 bases and the J gene lost 2 bases, with 10 bases spanning the gap. The CDR3 DNA reads as TGTGCCAGCTCACCGGTGACACAAAACACTGAAGCTTTCTTT. Encoded protein: CASSPVTQNTEAFF.

V usage is TRBV7-3 and J usage is TRBJ2-7, with 12 bases aligning to TRBD2. CDR1 is SGHTA and CDR2 is FQGTGA in the germline V gene. Losses at the gene ends were 4 bases for V and 7 bases for J; bases not matched to a gene: 2. This CDR3 is 13 amino acids long. CDR3 sequence (DNA): TGTGCCAGCAGCTCCGGGACTAGCGGGGAGCAGTACTTC. The encoded protein is CASSSGTSGEQYF.

The chain is built from TRBV18 and TRBJ2-3; 11 positions match TRBD2. J was trimmed by 0 bases and V by 6 bases; bases with no gene match: 14. The germline CDR1 and CDR2 sequences are KGHSH and LQKENI. CDR3 size: 19 residues. The CDR3 DNA reads TGTGCCAGCTCCCAAACTGGGCTAGCGGGGGGAACAAGCACAGATACGCAGTATTTT. It yields the protein CASSQTGLAGGTSTDTQYF.

This clone has a count of ten or more. The CDR3 loop is CASSDPPGGRGTEAFF. DNA for the CDR3: TGTGCCAGCAGCGACCCTCCGGGGGGGCGCGGCACTGAAGCTTTCTTT. The chain has TRBV9 and TRBJ1-1, with D perhaps matching TRBD1 (6 bases). Germline CDR1 and CDR2: SGDLS and YYNGEE. The length of the CDR3 is 16 residues. Trimming pared 3 bases from V and 4 bases from J, leaving 19 bases between.

The chain links TRBV28 to TRBJ1-1; D possibly corresponds to TRBD1 (6 bases). The CDR3 extends over 12 amino acids. Germline CDR1 is MDHEN and CDR2 is SYDVKM. V shed 2 bases and J shed 11 bases, with 12 bases lying between them. The CDR3 DNA reads TGTGCCAGCAGTTTAAGAGCGAGGGGGGCTTTCTTT. Its translation: CASSLRARGAFF.

The rearrangement joins TRBV15 to TRBJ1-4, with D perhaps TRBD1 (5 bases). Germline V gene data show CDR1 as LNHNV and CDR2 as YYDKDF (reference sequence). This CDR3 region has 14 residues. Trimming stripped 6 bases from V and 7 bases from J, with 15 bases between. This chain's CDR3 is CATRLGGATEKLFF. The CDR3, as DNA: TGTGCCACCAGACTGGGTGGGGCCACTGAAAAACTGTTTTTT. Filled out from reference TRBV15 and TRBJ1-4, the complete variable domain reads DAMVIQNPRYQVTQFGKPVTLSCSQTLNHNVMYWYQQKSSQAPKLLFHYYDKDFNNEADTPDNFQSRRPNTSFCFLDIRSPGLGDTAMYLCATRLGGATEKLFFGSGTQLSVL.

In this sample, this clone turned up a few times. The chain carries TRBV9 and TRBJ2-2; TRBD2 might be the D (7 bases). From germline, CDR1 is SGDLS and CDR2 YYNGEE. The CDR3 loop spans 15 amino acids. V lost 6 bases and J lost 7, with 19 bases in between. The CDR3 coding sequence is TGTGCCAGCACCCGGGGGGCGTTGATGGACGGGGAGCTGTTTTTT. Protein: CASTRGALMDGELFF. The complete variable domain, with remaining parts taken from reference TRBV9 and TRBJ2-2, reads DSGVTQTPKHLITATGQRVTLRCSPRSGDLSVYWYQQSLDQGLQFLIQYYNGEERAKGNILERFSAQQFPDLHSELNLSSLELGDSALYFCASTRGALMDGELFFGEGSRLTVL.

The rearrangement links TRBV12-5 to TRBJ2-7; 9 positions match TRBD1. V lost 7 bases to trimming and J lost 2 bases; unmatched junction nucleotides: 9. This CDR3 spans 15 amino acids. Germline V gives CDR1 LGHNT, CDR2 FRNRAP. The CDR3 sequence: CASALPGQGTYEQYF. In DNA, the CDR3 is TGTGCTAGTGCCCTTCCGGGACAGGGAACCTACGAGCAGTACTTC. The entire variable domain, with the rest obtained from reference TRBV12-5 and TRBJ2-7, is as follows: DARVTQTPRHKVTEMGQEVTMRCQPILGHNTVFWYRQTMMQGLELLAYFRNRAPLDDSGMPKDRFSAEMPDATLATLKIQPSEPRDSAVYFCASALPGQGTYEQYFGPGTRLTVT.

This clone was picked up one time. This chain links TRBV5-6 with TRBJ2-5; no reliable D call. The V gene's germline CDR1 is SGHDT and CDR2 YYEEEE. This CDR3 is built from 13 residues. V lost 0 bases to trimming and J lost 4 bases, with 7 bases between them. The CDR3 loop is CASSLVTGETQYF. CDR3 DNA sequence: TGTGCCAGCAGCTTGGTAACGGGAGAGACCCAGTACTTC.

This rearrangement joins TRBV19 to TRBJ2-7; the match to TRBD1 covers 10 bases. Germline lookup yields CDR1 LNHDA and CDR2 SQIVND (reference sequence). The length of the CDR3 is 14 residues. Losses at the gene ends were 5 bases for V and 7 bases for J; bases not matched to a gene: 8. The CDR3, as DNA: TGTGCCAGTAGTGGGGGACAGGGGATGATTGAGCAGTACTTC. Its protein product is CASSGGQGMIEQYF.

This sequence joins TRBV10-3 and TRBJ1-1, with TRBD1 identical over 7 bases. Per the germline V gene, CDR1 is ENHRY and CDR2 is SYGVKD. After removal of 2 bases from V and 1 base from J, the junction contained 4 bases not matched to a gene. The CDR3 runs 15 residues. The CDR3 DNA reads as TGTGCCATCAGTGAGCCTCGGGACAGGAACACTGAAGCTTTCTTT. Its translation: CAISEPRDRNTEAFF.

V usage is TRBV19 and J usage is TRBJ1-1; D call uncertain. Germline values: CDR1 LNHDA, CDR2 SQIVND (reference sequence). Trimming took 5 bases from V and 1 from J, leaving 11 bases between them. This CDR3 is built from 14 residues. The CDR3 reads CASSSRRANTEAFF. In nucleotides, the CDR3 is TGTGCCAGTAGTTCCCGTCGAGCGAACACTGAAGCTTTCTTT.

This clone was counted a single time. The chain links TRBV5-6 to TRBJ2-7, with TRBD2 identical over 9 bases. CDR1 is SGHDT and CDR2 is YYEEEE in the germline V gene. The J segment lost 3 bases and the V segment lost 1 base, leaving 5 bases of the junction unmatched. The CDR3 spans 15 residues. The CDR3 region is CASSLKGLAYYEQYF. DNA for the CDR3: TGTGCCAGCAGCTTGAAGGGACTAGCCTACTACGAGCAGTACTTC. The full variable domain, with the rest looked up from reference TRBV5-6 and TRBJ2-7, is DAGVTQSPTHLIKTRGQQVTLRCSPKSGHDTVSWYQQALGQGPQFIFQYYEEEERQRGNFPDRFSGHQFPNYSSELNVNALLLGDSALYLCASSLKGLAYYEQYFGPGTRLTVT.

The rearrangement joins TRBV4-1 to TRBJ2-3, with 11 nucleotides matching TRBD2. The V gene end was trimmed by 5 bases and the J gene end by 4 bases; junction bases not matched to a gene: 5. The CDR3 consists of 15 residues. Germline V gives CDR1 MGHRA, CDR2 YSYEKL. CDR3 bases: TGCGCCAGCAGCGAGATTAGCGGGGGGGCAGATACGCAGTATTTT. Its translation: CASSEISGGADTQYF.

The CDR3 loop reads CASSPERGFTDTQYF. Written as DNA, the CDR3 is TGTGCCAGCAGCCCAGAGCGGGGGTTCACAGATACGCAGTATTTT. The rearrangement uses TRBV9 and TRBJ2-3; 8 bases match TRBD2. Germline lookup yields CDR1 SGDLS and CDR2 YYNGEE. The V gene end was trimmed by 4 bases and the J gene end by 2 bases; junction bases not matched to a gene: 6. The CDR3 runs 15 residues. Supplemented by reference TRBV9 and TRBJ2-3, the full variable domain reads DSGVTQTPKHLITATGQRVTLRCSPRSGDLSVYWYQQSLDQGLQFLIQYYNGEERAKGNILERFSAQQFPDLHSELNLSSLELGDSALYFCASSPERGFTDTQYFGPGTRLTVL.

The chain couples TRBV7-6 to TRBJ1-6; D is ambiguous. This CDR3 has 13 residues. Germline lookup yields CDR1 SGHVS and CDR2 FNYEAQ. Trimming pared 5 bases from V and 7 bases from J, leaving 9 bases between. DNA of the CDR3: TGTGCCAGCAGCCCCCTGCGAAATTCACCCCTCCACTTT. It yields the protein CASSPLRNSPLHF.

The chain has TRBV10-1 and TRBJ1-6, with unresolved D. The CDR3 extends over 13 amino acids. Germline V lookup: CDR1 WNHNN, CDR2 SYGVQD (reference sequence). Trimming removed 4 bases at V and 8 bases at J, with 9 bases between. The CDR3 DNA reads as TGCGCCAGCAGTGGGCACGGAGATTCACCCCTCCACTTT. It encodes CASSGHGDSPLHF.

V and J are TRBV7-9 and TRBJ1-5, with D tentatively TRBD1 (6 bases). Germline V lookup: CDR1 SEHNR, CDR2 FQNEAQ (reference sequence). The CDR3 has 15 residues. The germline V and J ends were trimmed by 3 bases and 7 bases, with 16 bases remaining between them. The CDR3 bases are TGTGCCAGCAGCTTCGGGGTTGGGGGCTACCAGCCCCAGCATTTT. It codes for CASSFGVGGYQPQHF. Full variable domain (remainder filled in from reference TRBV7-9 and TRBJ1-5): DTGVSQNPRHKITKRGQNVTFRCDPISEHNRLYWYRQTLGQGPEFLTYFQNEAQLEKSRLLSDRFSAERPKGSFSTLEIQRTEQGDSAMYLCASSFGVGGYQPQHFGDGTRLSIL.

The chain uses TRBV2 and TRBJ1-4, with a weak D call TRBD1 (6 bases). The CDR3 runs to 16 residues. The germline V gene encodes CDR1 SNHLY and CDR2 FYNNEI. V was cut by 6 bases and J by 3 bases, with 17 bases left in between. CDR3 in amino acids: CASRDTGRGANEKLFF. CDR3 coding DNA: TGTGCCAGCAGGGACACAGGGAGAGGGGCTAATGAAAAACTGTTTTTT.

The chain has TRBV7-2 and TRBJ2-5; a possible D gene is TRBD2 (5 bases). Germline lookup yields CDR1 SGHTA and CDR2 FQGNSA. The CDR3 extends over 13 amino acids. V dropped 5 bases and J dropped 2 bases, with 9 bases sitting between them. This CDR3 reads CASSQDWQETQYF. The CDR3 bases are TGTGCCAGCAGCCAGGACTGGCAAGAGACCCAGTACTTC.

This clone was observed once. The CDR3 reads CASSLGFGDNEQFF. Here the CDR3 DNA reads TGTGCCAGCAGCTTAGGTTTCGGGGACAATGAGCAGTTCTTC. The chain employs TRBV11-3 and TRBJ2-1; D is possibly TRBD2 (5 bases). The V end lost 1 base, the J end lost 5 bases, and 9 bases lay between the germline ends. The length of the CDR3 is 14 residues. CDR1 is SGHNT, CDR2 YENEEA, per germline.

The chain recombines TRBV7-6 with TRBJ1-2, with 9 bases that match TRBD1. The germline CDR1 and CDR2 sequences are SGHVS and FNYEAQ. V dropped 4 bases and J dropped 1; count of bases not matched to a gene: 16. The CDR3 loop spans 19 amino acids. The CDR3 sequence: CASSSPRCVGQGLNYGYTF. Here the CDR3 DNA reads TGTGCCAGCAGCTCCCCCCGGTGTGTCGGACAGGGGCTTAACTATGGCTACACCTTC.

The J gene is TRBJ2-4, the V gene TRBV5-1, with 15 positions matching TRBD2. The CDR3 contains 18 residues. V gave up 3 bases and J gave up 2 bases; unmatched junction bases: 6. Germline V gene data show CDR1 as SGHRS and CDR2 as YFSETQ. CDR3 nucleotide sequence: TGCGCCAGCAGCTACGGGACTAGCGGGGGGTATTCCAAAAACATTCAGTACTTC. As protein: CASSYGTSGGYSKNIQYF.

The rearrangement links TRBV5-1 to TRBJ2-1, with D perhaps matching TRBD1 (6 bases). Germline CDR1 and CDR2: SGHRS and YFSETQ. This CDR3 has 14 amino acids. The germline V and J ends were trimmed by 0 bases and 10 bases, with 14 bases remaining between them. The CDR3 spells CASSLAGELGEQFF. The CDR3 DNA reads TGCGCCAGCAGCTTGGCAGGGGAATTGGGCGAGCAGTTCTTC.

This clone was seen once. The V and J genes are TRBV18 and TRBJ2-2, with no clear D. Germline assignment: CDR1 KGHSH and CDR2 LQKENI. The CDR3 consists of 14 residues. The V end lost 3 bases, the J end lost 2 bases, and 7 bases lay between the germline ends. CDR3 in amino acids: CASSPTDNTGELFF. The CDR3 DNA sequence: TGTGCCAGCTCACCCACAGACAACACCGGGGAGCTGTTTTTT.

The rearrangement joins TRBV12-3 or TRBV12-4 to TRBJ1-1; tentatively, D is TRBD1 (5 bases). This CDR3 is 12 amino acids long. Trimming took 4 bases from V and 9 from J, leaving 12 bases between them. The CDR3 DNA reads TGTGCCAGCAGTTCCCCGGCAGGGCAAGCTTTCTTT. Protein: CASSSPAGQAFF.

The chain combines TRBV5-1 with TRBJ1-1, with 9 bases that match TRBD1. The V and J ends lost 3 bases and 4 bases, in that order; junction bases with no gene match: 10. The germline V gene has CDR1 SGHRS and CDR2 YFSETQ. The CDR3 is 16 amino acids. In DNA form, the CDR3 reads TGCGCCAGCAGCTGGATAGGGACAGGGTTATCCACTGAAGCTTTCTTT. This codes for CASSWIGTGLSTEAFF.